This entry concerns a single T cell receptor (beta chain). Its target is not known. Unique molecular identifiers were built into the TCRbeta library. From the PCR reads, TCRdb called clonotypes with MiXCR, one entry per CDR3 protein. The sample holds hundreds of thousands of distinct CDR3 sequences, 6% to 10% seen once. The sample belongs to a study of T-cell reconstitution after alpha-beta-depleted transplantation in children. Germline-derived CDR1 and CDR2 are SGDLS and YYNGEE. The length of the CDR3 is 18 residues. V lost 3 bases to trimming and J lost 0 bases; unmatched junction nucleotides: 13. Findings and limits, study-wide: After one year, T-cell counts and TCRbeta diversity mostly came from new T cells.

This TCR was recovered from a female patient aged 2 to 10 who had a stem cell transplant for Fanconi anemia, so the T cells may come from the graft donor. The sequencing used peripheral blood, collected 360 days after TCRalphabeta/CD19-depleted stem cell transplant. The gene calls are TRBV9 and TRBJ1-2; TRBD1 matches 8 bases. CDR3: CASSAGQGGPPTNYGYTF. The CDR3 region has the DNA TGTGCCAGCAGCGCCGGACAGGGCGGTCCTCCTACTAACTATGGCTACACCTTC. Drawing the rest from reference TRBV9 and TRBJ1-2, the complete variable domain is DSGVTQTPKHLITATGQRVTLRCSPRSGDLSVYWYQQSLDQGLQFLIQYYNGEERAKGNILERFSAQQFPDLHSELNLSSLELGDSALYFCASSAGQGGPPTNYGYTFGSGTRLTVV.